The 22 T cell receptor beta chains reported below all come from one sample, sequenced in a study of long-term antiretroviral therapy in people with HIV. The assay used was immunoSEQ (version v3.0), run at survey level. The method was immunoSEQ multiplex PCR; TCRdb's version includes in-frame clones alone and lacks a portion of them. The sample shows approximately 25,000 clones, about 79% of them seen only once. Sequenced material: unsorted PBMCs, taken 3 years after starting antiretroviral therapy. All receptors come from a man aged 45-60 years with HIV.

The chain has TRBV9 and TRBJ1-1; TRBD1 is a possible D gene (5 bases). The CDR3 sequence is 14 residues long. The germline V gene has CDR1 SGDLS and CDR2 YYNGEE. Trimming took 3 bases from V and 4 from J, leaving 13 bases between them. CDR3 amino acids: CASSAATATTEAFF. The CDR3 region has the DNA TGTGCCAGCAGCGCCGCGACAGCGACCACTGAAGCTTTCTTT.

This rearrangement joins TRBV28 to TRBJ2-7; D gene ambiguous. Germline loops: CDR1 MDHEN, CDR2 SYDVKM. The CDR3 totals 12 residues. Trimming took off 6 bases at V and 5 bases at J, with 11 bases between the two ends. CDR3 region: CASSPQPDEQYF. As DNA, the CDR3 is TGTGCCAGCAGCCCCCAGCCCGACGAGCAGTACTTC.

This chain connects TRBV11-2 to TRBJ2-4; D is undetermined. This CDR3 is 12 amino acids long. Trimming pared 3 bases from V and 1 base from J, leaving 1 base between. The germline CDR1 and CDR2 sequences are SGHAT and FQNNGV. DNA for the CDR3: TGTGCCAGCAGCTTGGCCAAAAACATTCAGTACTTC. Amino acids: CASSLAKNIQYF.

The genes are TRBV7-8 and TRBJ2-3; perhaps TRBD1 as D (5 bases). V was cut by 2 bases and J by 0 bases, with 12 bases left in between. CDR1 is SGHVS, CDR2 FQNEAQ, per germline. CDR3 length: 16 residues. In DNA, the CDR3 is TGTGCCAGCAGCTTACGCAGGGCTTCTAGCACAGATACGCAGTATTTT. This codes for CASSLRRASSTDTQYF.

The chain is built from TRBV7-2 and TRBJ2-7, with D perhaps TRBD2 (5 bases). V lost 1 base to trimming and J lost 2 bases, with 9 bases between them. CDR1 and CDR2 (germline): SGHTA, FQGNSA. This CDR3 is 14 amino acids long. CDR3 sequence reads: CASSLGLRAYEQYF. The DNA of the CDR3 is TGTGCCAGCAGCTTAGGCCTGCGGGCCTACGAGCAGTACTTC. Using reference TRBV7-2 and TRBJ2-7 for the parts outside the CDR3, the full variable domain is GAGVSQSPSNKVTEKGKDVELRCDPISGHTALYWYRQSLGQGLEFLIYFQGNSAPDKSGLPSDRFSAERTGGSVSTLTIQRTQQEDSAVYLCASSLGLRAYEQYFGPGTRLTVT.

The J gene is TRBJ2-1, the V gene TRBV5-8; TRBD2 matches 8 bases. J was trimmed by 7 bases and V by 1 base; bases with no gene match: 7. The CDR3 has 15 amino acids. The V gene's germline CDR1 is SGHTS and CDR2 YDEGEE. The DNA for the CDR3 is TGTGCCAGCAGCTTGAGCCAGCGGGAGTTTAATGAGCAGTTCTTC. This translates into CASSLSQREFNEQFF.

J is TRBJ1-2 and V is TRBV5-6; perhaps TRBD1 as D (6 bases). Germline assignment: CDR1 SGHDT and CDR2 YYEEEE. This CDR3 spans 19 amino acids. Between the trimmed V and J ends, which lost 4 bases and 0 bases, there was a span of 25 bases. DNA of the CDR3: TGTGCCAGCAGCCGGACATTGACAGGAGATCTACATTCTAACTATGGCTACACCTTC. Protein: CASSRTLTGDLHSNYGYTF. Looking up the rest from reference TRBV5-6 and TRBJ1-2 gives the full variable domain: DAGVTQSPTHLIKTRGQQVTLRCSPKSGHDTVSWYQQALGQGPQFIFQYYEEEERQRGNFPDRFSGHQFPNYSSELNVNALLLGDSALYLCASSRTLTGDLHSNYGYTFGSGTRLTVV.

The CDR3 is CASSLVGGKTQYF. CDR3 DNA: TGTGCCAGCAGCTTAGTAGGGGGGAAGACCCAGTACTTC. This chain links TRBV7-9 with TRBJ2-5; D assignment may be TRBD1 or TRBD2 (6 bases each). The V end lost 1 base, the J end lost 6 bases, and 9 bases lay between the germline ends. The CDR3 sequence is 13 residues long. Germline CDR1 is SEHNR and CDR2 is FQNEAQ (reference sequence).

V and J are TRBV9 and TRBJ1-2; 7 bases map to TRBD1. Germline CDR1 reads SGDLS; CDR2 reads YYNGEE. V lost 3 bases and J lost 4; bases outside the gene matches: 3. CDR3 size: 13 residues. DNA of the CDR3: TGTGCCAGCAGCGCCGGGACAGTCTATGGCTACACCTTC. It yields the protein CASSAGTVYGYTF.

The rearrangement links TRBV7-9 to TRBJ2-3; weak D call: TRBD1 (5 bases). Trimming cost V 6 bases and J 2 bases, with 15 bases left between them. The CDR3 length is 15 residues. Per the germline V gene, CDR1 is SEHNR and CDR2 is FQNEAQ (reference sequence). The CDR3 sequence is CASSPTTVPTDTQYF. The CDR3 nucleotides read TGTGCCAGCAGTCCAACGACAGTGCCCACAGATACGCAGTATTTT.

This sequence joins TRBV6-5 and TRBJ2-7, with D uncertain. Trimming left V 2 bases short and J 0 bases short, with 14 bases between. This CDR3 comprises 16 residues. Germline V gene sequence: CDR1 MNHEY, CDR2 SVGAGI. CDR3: CASSYRPPTSSYEQYF. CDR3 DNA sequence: TGTGCCAGCAGTTACCGACCCCCGACAAGCTCCTACGAGCAGTACTTC.

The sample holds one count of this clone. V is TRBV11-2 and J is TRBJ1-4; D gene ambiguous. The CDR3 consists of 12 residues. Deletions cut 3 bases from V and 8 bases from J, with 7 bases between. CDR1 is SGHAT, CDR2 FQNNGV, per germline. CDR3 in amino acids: CASSFVGEKLFF. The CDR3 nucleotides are TGTGCCAGCAGCTTTGTTGGGGAAAAACTGTTTTTT.

CDR3 protein: CASRGTLFKDEKLFF. The CDR3 DNA is TGCGCCAGCAGGGGGACACTCTTCAAGGATGAAAAACTGTTTTTT. The rearrangement joins TRBV4-3 to TRBJ1-4, with D possibly matching TRBD1 (6 bases). The germline V gene has CDR1 LGHNA and CDR2 YSLEER. V lost 6 bases, J lost 6 bases, and 17 bases lay in between. The CDR3 has 15 amino acids.

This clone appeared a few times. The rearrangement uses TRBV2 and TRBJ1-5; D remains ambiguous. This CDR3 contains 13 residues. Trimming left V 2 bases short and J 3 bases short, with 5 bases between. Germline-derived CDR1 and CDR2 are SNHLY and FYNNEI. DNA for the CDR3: TGTGCCAGCAGTGAACAATTCAATCAGCCCCAGCATTTT. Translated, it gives CASSEQFNQPQHF.

The CDR3 DNA sequence: TGTGCCAGTAGTGCCCCGGATAGGGATGAAGCTTTCTTT. Its protein product is CASSAPDRDEAFF. The chain employs TRBV19 and TRBJ1-1; D unresolved. Germline CDR1 reads LNHDA; CDR2 reads SQIVND (reference sequence). V was cut by 5 bases and J by 7 bases, with 14 bases left in between. CDR3 length: 13 residues.

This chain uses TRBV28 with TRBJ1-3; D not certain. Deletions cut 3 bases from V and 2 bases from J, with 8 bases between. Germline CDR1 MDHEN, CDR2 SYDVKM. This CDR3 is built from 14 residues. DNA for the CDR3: TGTGCCAGCAGTTTTCGGGGAACTGGAAACACCATATATTTT. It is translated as CASSFRGTGNTIYF. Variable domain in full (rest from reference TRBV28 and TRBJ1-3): DVKVTQSSRYLVKRTGEKVFLECVQDMDHENMFWYRQDPGLGLRLIYFSYDVKMKEKGDIPEGYSVSREKKERFSLILESASTNQTSMYLCASSFRGTGNTIYFGEGSWLTVV.

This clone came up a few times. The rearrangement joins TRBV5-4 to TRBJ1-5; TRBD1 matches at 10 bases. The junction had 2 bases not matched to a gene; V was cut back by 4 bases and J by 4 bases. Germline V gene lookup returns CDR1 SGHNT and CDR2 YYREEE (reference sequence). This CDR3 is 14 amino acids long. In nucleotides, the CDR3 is TGTGCCAGCAGCCTGGACAGGGGGAATCAGCCCCAGCATTTT. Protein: CASSLDRGNQPQHF.

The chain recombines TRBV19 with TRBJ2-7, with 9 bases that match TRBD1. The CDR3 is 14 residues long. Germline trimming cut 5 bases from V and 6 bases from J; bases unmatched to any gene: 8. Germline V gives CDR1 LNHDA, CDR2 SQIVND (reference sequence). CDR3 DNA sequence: TGTGCCAGTAGTTCCCGGGACAGGGAACTCGAGCAGTACTTC. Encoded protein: CASSSRDRELEQYF.

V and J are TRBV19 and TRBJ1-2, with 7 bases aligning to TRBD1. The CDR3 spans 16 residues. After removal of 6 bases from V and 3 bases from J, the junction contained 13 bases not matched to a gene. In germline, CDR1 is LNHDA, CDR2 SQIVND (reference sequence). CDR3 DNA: TGTGCCAGTAGACCTTCGGGACAGAATTTTTACTATGGCTACACCTTC. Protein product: CASRPSGQNFYYGYTF.

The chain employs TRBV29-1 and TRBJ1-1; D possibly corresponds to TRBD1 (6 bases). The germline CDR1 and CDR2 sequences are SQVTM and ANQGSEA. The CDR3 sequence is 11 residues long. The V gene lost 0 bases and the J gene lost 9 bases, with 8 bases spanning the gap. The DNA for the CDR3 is TGCAGCGTTGAAGAGGGGGCGAAAGCTTTCTTT. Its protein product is CSVEEGAKAFF.

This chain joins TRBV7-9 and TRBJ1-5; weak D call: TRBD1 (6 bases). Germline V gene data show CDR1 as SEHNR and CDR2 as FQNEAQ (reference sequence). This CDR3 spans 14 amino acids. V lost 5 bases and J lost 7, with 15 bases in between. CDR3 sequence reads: CASSLTGIGQPQHF. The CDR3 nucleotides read TGTGCCAGCAGCCTAACAGGGATTGGACAGCCCCAGCATTTT.

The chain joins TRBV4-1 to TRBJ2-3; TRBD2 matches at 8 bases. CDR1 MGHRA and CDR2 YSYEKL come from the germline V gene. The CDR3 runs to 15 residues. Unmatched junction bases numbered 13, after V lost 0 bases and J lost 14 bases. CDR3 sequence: CASSQDTGGLAYGYF. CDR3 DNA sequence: TGCGCCAGCAGCCAAGATACGGGAGGACTAGCATATGGGTATTTT.